Following are 2 T cell receptor beta chains from one sample sequenced in a study of cytomegalovirus exposure and HLA in healthy donors. Measured with immunoSEQ multiplex PCR; TCRdb has only the in-frame clones, and not every one. The repertoire holds more than 200,000 clones, with around 91% as singletons. Sequenced: PBMCs. The receptors were gathered from a woman aged 25 to 45 in good health and CMV-seronegative.

This rearrangement joins TRBV18 to TRBJ2-5; TRBD2 matches at 7 bases. The CDR3 totals 14 residues. The germline gives CDR1 KGHSH, CDR2 LQKENI. The V segment lost 2 bases and the J segment 1 base; nucleotides outside the gene matches: 1. The CDR3 DNA is TGTGCCAGCTCACCAAGGGAGGGCCAAGAGACCCAGTACTTC. The encoded protein is CASSPREGQETQYF.

The rearrangement uses TRBV11-2 and TRBJ1-3; D is undetermined. The V end was cut by 5 bases, the J end by 0 bases, with 5 bases between. Germline values: CDR1 SGHAT, CDR2 FQNNGV. CDR3 length equals 13 residues. CDR3 nucleotide sequence: TGTGCCAGCAGCCGACACTCTGGAAACACCATATATTTT. Its protein product is CASSRHSGNTIYF.